This T cell receptor (beta chain) was recorded in a study of T cell repertoires in cytomegalovirus infection. Study context: Researchers turned to recently identified HLA-C-restricted CMV epitopes as well as well-studied HLA-B-restricted ones. Both CMV infection and a matching HLA type were indicated by public TCR beta signatures. General study results and limits: Identification of carriers of CMV plus the relevant HLA was performed using cumulative public TCR beta family frequency. Dominant in the ex vivo response were TCR beta clonotypes restricted by HLA-C and specific for CMV.

TCRdb reprocessed the reads via MiXCR and lists one record per CDR3 protein. The sample consists of fewer than 65,000 distinct CDR3 sequences, 20% of them appearing once. In the case of this clonotype: The antigen remains undetermined.

Germline V CDR1 and CDR2: SGHAT, FQNNGV. The V end lost 2 bases, the J end lost 8 bases, and 9 bases lay between the germline ends. The CDR3 is 12 amino acids. The gene calls are TRBV11-2 and TRBJ1-1, with D possibly being TRBD1 (5 bases). The TCR originated in a human donor in good health (CMV status not recorded). Some clones in this sample may be carry-over from other donors' samples. The starting material was CD8+ T cells from cultured PBMCs, obtained from culture after CMV antigen stimulation. The DNA for the CDR3 is TGTGCCAGCAGCTTATGGACAACAGAAGCTTTCTTT. Translated: CASSLWTTEAFF.